This T cell receptor beta chain emerged from a study of Ad26.COV2.S vaccination and SARS-CoV-2 variants. Germline V gene data show CDR1 as SNHLY and CDR2 as FYNNEI. Trimming removed 10 bases at V and 8 bases at J, with 14 bases between. The CDR3 is made up of 11 amino acids. Repertoires were generated with immunoSEQ multiplex PCR, while TCRdb's copy carries only in-frame clones and drops some. The repertoire holds under 500,000 clones, with approximately 92% as singletons. The treatment here: over 15 received Ad26.COV2.S at low or high dose, single or two shots; about 5 received placebo; per-sample allocation not given. Collection of the samples took place on day 63 after the first injection of vaccine or placebo.

This clonotype was sampled from a person between 18 and 60 years old who received the Ad26.COV2.S COVID-19 vaccine or a placebo. Sequenced here: peripheral blood, sampled in a trial of Ad26.COV2.S vaccine versus placebo. This chain links TRBV2 with TRBJ1-2; D remains unclear. The CDR3 nucleotides read TGTGCCATCAACAGTTGGAAGGGCTACACCTTC. It codes for CAINSWKGYTF.